The next 17 T cell receptor beta chains were all read from a single sample in a study of human T cells and chemical hapten exposure. The authors extracted total RNA from unfractionated whole blood. TCRdb recomputed calls from the 5' RACE reads with MiXCR, one row per CDR3 protein. The top ten hold under 1.5% of the sample, which has about 140,000 distinct CDR3 sequences, roughly 4% seen once. These receptor sequences come from a female donor in good health.

Details on this clonotype: A clone one base away is much larger, so this may be a read error. The V and J genes are TRBV28 and TRBJ2-5, with D possibly being TRBD2 (5 bases). CDR1 and CDR2 (germline): MDHEN, SYDVKM. This CDR3 spans 14 amino acids. With 3 bases removed from V and 2 bases from J, the gap between germline ends came to 10 bases. CDR3 residues: CASSFGREQETQYF. CDR3 coding DNA: TGTGCCAGCAGTTTTGGGAGAGAACAAGAGACCCAGTACTTC.

This clonotype showed up many times. V gene TRBV5-5 combines with J gene TRBJ1-2, with D tentatively TRBD1 (6 bases). The CDR3 consists of 14 residues. Between the trimmed V and J ends, which lost 6 bases and 6 bases, there was a span of 18 bases. Per the germline V gene, CDR1 is SGHKS and CDR2 is YYEKEE (reference sequence). The CDR3 DNA reads as TGTGCCAGCACGGTGACAGGAGCCGTTGATGGCTACACCTTC. Its protein product is CASTVTGAVDGYTF.

Only a few counts were recorded for this clonotype. The chain uses TRBV7-8 and TRBJ1-3; TRBD1 aligns across 7 bases. CDR1 is SGHVS and CDR2 is FQNEAQ in the germline V gene. The CDR3 runs to 15 residues. Unmatched junction bases numbered 9, after V lost 6 bases and J lost 4 bases. The CDR3 loop reads CASRGTGEAGNTIYF. In DNA form, the CDR3 reads TGTGCCAGCAGAGGAACAGGGGAGGCCGGAAACACCATATATTTT.

This clonotype was observed at least ten times. J is TRBJ2-5 and V is TRBV3-1; 11 positions agree with TRBD1. The trim removed 6 bases at V and 6 bases at J, leaving 6 bases unmatched. This CDR3 is 14 amino acids long. Germline V lookup: CDR1 LGHDT, CDR2 YNNKEL (reference sequence). CDR3 bases: TGTGCCAGCAGTCTAGGGACAGGGGGAAAGACCCAGTACTTC. This encodes CASSLGTGGKTQYF.

Of note for this clonotype: A read error may be the cause here, since a much bigger clone is one base away. The chain recombines TRBV5-1 with TRBJ1-1, with a tentative D call TRBD1 (5 bases). The length of the CDR3 is 13 residues. Deletions cut 3 bases from V and 10 bases from J, with 16 bases between. The germline V gene has CDR1 SGHRS and CDR2 YFSETQ. CDR3 loop: CASSSGVAGGAFF. The CDR3 nucleotides are TGCGCCAGCAGCTCGGGGGTGGCAGGAGGAGCTTTCTTT. The full variable domain, in which reference TRBV5-1 and TRBJ1-1 provide the parts outside the CDR3, is KAGVTQTPRYLIKTRGQQVTLSCSPISGHRSVSWYQQTPGQGLQFLFEYFSETQRNKGNFPGRFSGRQFSNSRSEMNVSTLELGDSALYLCASSSGVAGGAFFGQGTRLTVV.

This clonotype was detected ten times or more. The chain recombines TRBV5-1 with TRBJ1-6; 8 bases agree with TRBD1. Germline loops: CDR1 SGHRS, CDR2 YFSETQ. This CDR3 contains 15 residues. V lost 5 bases, J lost 5 bases, and 6 bases stayed unmatched. The CDR3 region is CASRTGGPNNSPLHF. DNA for the CDR3: TGCGCCAGCAGAACAGGGGGGCCCAATAATTCACCCCTCCACTTT.

This clonotype was seen a few times. The chain uses TRBV24-1 and TRBJ2-1; 7 positions match TRBD1. The CDR3 contains 13 residues. The V gene end was trimmed by 7 bases and the J gene end by 5 bases; junction bases not matched to a gene: 4. Germline V lookup: CDR1 KGHDR, CDR2 SFDVKD. As DNA, the CDR3 is TGTGCCACCAGCAGGGGGTGTAACAATGAGCAGTTCTTC. Translation gives CATSRGCNNEQFF.

This clonotype was counted ten times or more. V gene TRBV29-1 combines with J gene TRBJ2-1; 8 bases map to TRBD2. V was pared by 4 bases and J by 4 bases, with 12 bases of the junction left unmatched. CDR3 size: 16 residues. Germline loops: CDR1 SQVTM, CDR2 ANQGSEA. The CDR3 sequence is CSVVGGAGLVYNEQFF. DNA of the CDR3: TGCAGCGTTGTCGGGGGAGCGGGACTAGTTTACAATGAGCAGTTCTTC.

There are many counts of this clonotype. This chain links TRBV29-1 with TRBJ2-5, with D perhaps assigned TRBD1 or TRBD2 (6 bases each). Germline V gene lookup returns CDR1 SQVTM and CDR2 ANQGSEA. CDR3 length equals 14 residues. V lost 3 bases to trimming and J lost 0 bases, with 11 bases between them. Written as DNA, the CDR3 is TGCAGCGTTGACAGGGGAGGAAACCAAGAGACCCAGTACTTC. Protein sequence: CSVDRGGNQETQYF.

This clonotype was counted ten times or more. V gene TRBV12-3 or TRBV12-4 combines with J gene TRBJ1-6; D gene ambiguous. Trimming took off 7 bases at V and 4 bases at J, with 11 bases between the two ends. The CDR3 covers 14 residues. The DNA of the CDR3 is TGTGCCAGCACTATGCTAGGTTATAATTCACCCCTCCACTTT. As protein: CASTMLGYNSPLHF.

This clonotype was picked up many times. The J gene is TRBJ1-2, the V gene TRBV7-8; D remains unclear. Germline CDR1 is SGHVS and CDR2 is FQNEAQ. CDR3 length: 14 amino acids. The V and J ends lost 1 base and 3 bases respectively, with 9 bases between them. The CDR3: CASSLGTTYYGYTF. In DNA, the CDR3 is TGTGCCAGCAGCTTAGGGACGACCTACTATGGCTACACCTTC. Full variable domain (missing parts from reference TRBV7-8 and TRBJ1-2): GAGVSQSPRYKVAKRGQDVALRCDPISGHVSLFWYQQALGQGPEFLTYFQNEAQLDKSGLPSDRFFAERPEGSVSTLKIQRTQQEDSAVYLCASSLGTTYYGYTFGSGTRLTVV.

This clonotype has ten or more counts. The gene calls are TRBV7-9 and TRBJ2-1, with 9 bases aligning to TRBD1. Unmatched junction bases numbered 13, after V lost 4 bases and J lost 9 bases. Germline loops: CDR1 SEHNR, CDR2 FQNEAQ (reference sequence). CDR3 length: 16 amino acids. The CDR3 coding sequence is TGTGCCAGCAGCTCCACCTCCGGGACAGGGTTGAGTGAGCAGTTCTTC. Protein: CASSSTSGTGLSEQFF.

This clonotype was observed many times. This chain links TRBV18 with TRBJ1-6, with D uncertain. The CDR3 extends over 16 amino acids. The germline V gene has CDR1 KGHSH and CDR2 LQKENI. Trimming cost V 2 bases and J 8 bases, with 16 bases left between them. DNA for the CDR3: TGTGCCAGCTCACCAGTATCCACTAACTTGGATTCACCCCTCCACTTT. This gives the protein CASSPVSTNLDSPLHF. Filled out from reference TRBV18 and TRBJ1-6, the complete variable domain reads NAGVMQNPRHLVRRRGQEARLRCSPMKGHSHVYWYRQLPEEGLKFMVYLQKENIIDESGMPKERFSAEFPKEGPSILRIQQVVRGDSAAYFCASSPVSTNLDSPLHFGNGTRLTVT.

This clonotype came up many times. The CDR3 spells CASSNRGFNQPQHF. CDR3 bases: TGTGCCAGCAGTAACAGGGGATTCAATCAGCCCCAGCATTTT. The chain joins TRBV5-6 to TRBJ1-5, with 7 bases matching TRBD1. The CDR3 consists of 14 residues. CDR1 is SGHDT, CDR2 YYEEEE, per germline. J was trimmed by 3 bases and V by 5 bases; bases with no gene match: 5.

This chain joins TRBV12-3 or TRBV12-4 and TRBJ1-1; TRBD1 aligns across 11 bases. V lost 6 bases, J lost 3 bases, and 15 bases stayed unmatched. The CDR3 has 18 residues. This CDR3 reads CASSVLDRGLARDTEAFF. The CDR3 nucleotides read TGTGCCAGCAGCGTTCTGGACAGGGGGCTTGCTAGGGACACTGAAGCTTTCTTT.

This clonotype was seen at least ten times. The chain uses TRBV11-2 and TRBJ2-2, with TRBD2 identical over 9 bases. Trimming cost V 4 bases and J 3 bases; bases outside gene matches: 12. CDR1 and CDR2 (germline): SGHAT, FQNNGV. The CDR3 is 18 amino acids. CDR3 coding DNA: TGTGCCAGCAGCTCCGGTGGGTTAGCGGGGGTACACACCGGGGAGCTGTTTTTT. Amino acid sequence: CASSSGGLAGVHTGELFF. Drawing the rest from reference TRBV11-2 and TRBJ2-2, the complete variable domain is EAGVAQSPRYKIIEKRQSVAFWCNPISGHATLYWYQQILGQGPKLLIQFQNNGVVDDSQLPKDRFSAERLKGVDSTLKIQPAKLEDSAVYLCASSSGGLAGVHTGELFFGEGSRLTVL.

This clonotype was seen repeatedly, ten times or more. This chain joins TRBV29-1 and TRBJ2-2; D may match TRBD1 or TRBD2 (6 bases each). The CDR3 contains 14 residues. Germline CDR1 reads SQVTM; CDR2 reads ANQGSEA. Trimming pared 4 bases from V and 5 bases from J, leaving 14 bases between. CDR3: CSVGGASVTGELFF. The DNA for the CDR3 is TGCAGCGTTGGGGGGGCATCCGTAACCGGGGAGCTGTTTTTT.